The present TCR beta chain was sequenced within a study of blood T cells in healthy people across ages. Study-level points and caveats: PBMCs that were unsorted prevented a conclusive naive versus antigen-experienced comparison. With naive T cell percentage, TCR beta diversity showed a strong correlation.

Sample-barcoded 5' priming and a J-beta primer mix drove a second PCR of roughly 7 to 11 cycles. Every cDNA was tagged by a template-switch adaptor with 12 random nucleotides. No fewer than 3 million CDR3-containing paired-end reads came from each sample. TCRdb redid the calling of the 5' RACE reads with MiXCR, one entry per CDR3 protein. The sample includes around 1,700,000 distinct CDR3 sequences, roughly 27% of them seen just once. This CDR3 spans 16 amino acids. Trimming stripped 6 bases from V and 5 bases from J, with 23 bases between. From germline, CDR1 is DFQATT and CDR2 SNEGSKA (reference sequence). Comments on this clonotype: Its antigen is still unknown.

The sequence was collected from a woman aged 30 to 39 in good health. The chain couples TRBV20-1 to TRBJ2-1, with D maybe TRBD2 (5 bases). The material sequenced was blood. The CDR3 coding sequence is TGCAGTGCGCCGGAACGAGGGCGGTTACGGGACAATGAGCAGTTCTTC. This codes for CSAPERGRLRDNEQFF.